This TCR beta chain appears in the sequencing data of a study of cytomegalovirus exposure and HLA in healthy donors. Findings and limits, study-wide: In a later analysis, HLA-associated beta chains showed higher expansion and lower generation probabilities than comparable chains.

Losses at the gene ends were 0 bases for V and 8 bases for J; bases not matched to a gene: 4. The CDR3 is 15 amino acids. Germline-derived CDR1 and CDR2 are SGHRS and YFSETQ. This clone has only a few counts. Its antigen is as yet unknown. With 60 Vbeta and 13 Jbeta primers, the PCR was carried out. Assay used: immunoSEQ multiplex PCR; TCRdb lists only in-frame clones, some missing. Among approximately 150,000 clones listed, around 78% were seen once. The TCR sequence derives from a woman in her late teens or twenties in good health and CMV-seropositive. Sequencing input: PBMCs. The gene calls are TRBV5-1 and TRBJ1-6; the match to TRBD1 covers 8 bases. DNA for the CDR3: TGCGCCAGCAGCTTGGCACAGGGGGGGTATTCACCCCTCCACTTT. Translated, it gives CASSLAQGGYSPLHF.